Following are 8 T cell receptor beta chains from one sample sequenced in a study of T-cell memory formation after mild COVID-19. TCRdb recomputed calls from the 5' RACE reads with MiXCR, one row per CDR3 protein. This table holds some 300,000 distinct CDR3 sequences, roughly a fifth found once. The specimen sequenced was PBMCs or a T cell subset sorted from them (not recorded which). The receptors derive from a man between 18 and 29 years old who had mild COVID-19 (a few samples of this study predate the infection). Cell type and time point are not known.

DNA for the CDR3: TGCGCCAGCGGGCAGGGAGGTTCCTATTCACCCCTCCACTTT. Translation gives CASGQGGSYSPLHF. V gene TRBV10-2 combines with J gene TRBJ1-6; D perhaps matches TRBD1 (5 bases). V lost 8 bases to trimming and J lost 8 bases, with 16 bases between them. The CDR3 contains 14 residues. The germline CDR1 and CDR2 sequences are WSHSY and SAAADI.

This chain joins TRBV29-1 and TRBJ2-1; no clear D. Trimming shortened V by 1 base and J by 6 bases, and 10 bases separated the two germline ends. The V gene's germline CDR1 is SQVTM and CDR2 ANQGSEA. The CDR3 runs 13 residues. The CDR3 DNA is TGCAGCGTTGAAGGGTTACTGGCCAATGAGCAGTTCTTC. It specifies CSVEGLLANEQFF.

The gene calls are TRBV7-2 and TRBJ1-2; no clear D gene. V was shortened by 6 bases and J by 5 bases, with 13 bases between the two germline ends. CDR3 size: 13 residues. Germline V gene sequence: CDR1 SGHTA, CDR2 FQGNSA. The CDR3 here is CASSGSGRYGYTF. CDR3 nucleotide sequence: TGTGCCAGCAGTGGAAGCGGGCGATATGGCTACACCTTC.

The J gene is TRBJ2-7, the V gene TRBV4-3; the D is unclear. The CDR3 contains 16 residues. Deletions cut 0 bases from V and 2 bases from J, with 14 bases between. Germline CDR1 and CDR2: LGHNA and YSLEER. The CDR3 DNA sequence: TGCGCCAGCAGCCAAGATATCGGGTCCCAACCCTACGAGCAGTACTTC. It yields the protein CASSQDIGSQPYEQYF.

There are many counts of this clonotype. The chain joins TRBV5-1 to TRBJ1-6; TRBD1 matches at 8 bases. Germline values: CDR1 SGHRS, CDR2 YFSETQ. The CDR3 has 14 residues. Unmatched junction bases numbered 2, after V lost 4 bases and J lost 5 bases. This chain's CDR3 is CASSGQGNNSPLHF. The CDR3 bases are TGCGCCAGCAGCGGACAGGGAAATAATTCACCCCTCCACTTT.

This clonotype was recorded a few times. The CDR3 DNA reads TGTGCCAGCAGCTTAGGGGTGCAGGGCCCTAATGAAAAACTGTTTTTT. It is translated as CASSLGVQGPNEKLFF. This chain connects TRBV7-8 to TRBJ1-4; TRBD1 might be the D (5 bases). There are 16 residues in the CDR3. Trimming removed 1 base from V and 3 bases from J, with 12 bases in between. Germline values: CDR1 SGHVS, CDR2 FQNEAQ.

The gene calls are TRBV6-1 and TRBJ2-5; 9 bases line up with TRBD2. CDR3 size: 14 residues. Germline CDR1 is MNHNS and CDR2 is SASEGT. Trimming cost V 5 bases and J 5 bases; bases outside gene matches: 6. CDR3 amino acids: CASSFGGGAETQYF. In DNA form, the CDR3 reads TGTGCCAGCAGTTTCGGCGGGGGGGCTGAGACCCAGTACTTC.

This chain uses TRBV11-1 with TRBJ2-7; TRBD1 matches 11 bases. CDR3 length: 14 amino acids. The germline V gene has CDR1 SGHAT and CDR2 FQDESV (reference sequence). Trimming removed 4 bases from V and 6 bases from J; junction bases left unmatched: 5. CDR3 in DNA: TGTGCCAGCAGCTCCGGGACAGGGGGAACCGAGCAGTACTTC. Translation: CASSSGTGGTEQYF. Together with reference TRBV11-1 and TRBJ2-7, the CDR3 gives the full variable domain: EAEVAQSPRYKITEKSQAVAFWCDPISGHATLYWYRQILGQGPELLVQFQDESVVDDSQLPKDRFSAERLKGVDSTLKIQPAELGDSAMYLCASSSGTGGTEQYFGPGTRLTVT.